In this sample, the clone carrying this TCR beta chain turned up a few times. The antigen is not known. The V gene's germline CDR1 is SGHVS and CDR2 FQNEAQ. The CDR3 has 15 amino acids. The V gene end was trimmed by 2 bases and the J gene end by 3 bases; junction bases not matched to a gene: 5. TCRdb re-called the 5' RACE reads with MiXCR, one entry per CDR3 protein. The table lists roughly 220,000 distinct CDR3 sequences, approximately 7.1% of them singletons. The entry originates in a study of identical twins. Study outcomes and limitations: Models underestimated out-of-frame TCR alpha sharing in monozygotic twins. Abundant cord blood beta clonotypes carried fewer insertions; memory repertoires showed none.

These data also formed part of another study, on T cells expressing NK-cell markers. As that report states: Four donors showed these clonotypes also leading the CD3+CD56-NKG2C+ fraction.

The clonotype comes from a woman aged 18 to 35 in good health. Sequenced sample: CD8+ T cells sorted from blood. The chain combines TRBV7-8 with TRBJ2-3; 7 bases align to TRBD2. CDR3 sequence reads: CASSLNRGGTDTQYF. The CDR3 DNA reads as TGTGCCAGCAGCTTAAACCGCGGGGGAACAGATACGCAGTATTTT.